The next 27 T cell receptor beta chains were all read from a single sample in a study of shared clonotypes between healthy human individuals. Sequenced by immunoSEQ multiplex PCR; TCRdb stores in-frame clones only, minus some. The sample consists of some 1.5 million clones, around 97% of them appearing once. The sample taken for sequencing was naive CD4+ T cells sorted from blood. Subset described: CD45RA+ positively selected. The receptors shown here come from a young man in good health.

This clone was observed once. DNA for the CDR3: TGTGCCAGTGGGACCTACGAGCAGTACTTC. Amino acids: CASGTYEQYF. This rearrangement joins TRBV2 to TRBJ2-7; D gene ambiguous. Trimming took 9 bases from V and 2 from J, leaving 5 bases between them. CDR3 length: 10 amino acids. The germline gives CDR1 SNHLY, CDR2 FYNNEI.

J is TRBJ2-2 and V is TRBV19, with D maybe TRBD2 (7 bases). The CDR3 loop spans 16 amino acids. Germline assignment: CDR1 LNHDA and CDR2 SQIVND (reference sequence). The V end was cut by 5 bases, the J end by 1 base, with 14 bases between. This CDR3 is CASSAPGGQNTGELFF. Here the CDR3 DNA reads TGTGCCAGTAGTGCCCCGGGGGGCCAGAACACCGGGGAGCTGTTTTTT.

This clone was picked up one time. CDR3 in DNA: TGCGCCAGCAGCTCCAGGACAGTCTATGGCTACACCTTC. It codes for CASSSRTVYGYTF. The rearrangement links TRBV5-1 to TRBJ1-2; maybe TRBD1 (6 bases). Germline CDR1 SGHRS, CDR2 YFSETQ. Trimming shortened V by 3 bases and J by 4 bases, and 10 bases separated the two germline ends. This CDR3 contains 13 residues.

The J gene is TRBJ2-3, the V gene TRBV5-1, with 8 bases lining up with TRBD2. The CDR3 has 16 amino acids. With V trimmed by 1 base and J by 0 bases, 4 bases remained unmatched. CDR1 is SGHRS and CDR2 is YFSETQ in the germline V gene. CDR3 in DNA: TGCGCCAGCAGCTTGTTAGCGGGAACTAGCACAGATACGCAGTATTTT. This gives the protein CASSLLAGTSTDTQYF. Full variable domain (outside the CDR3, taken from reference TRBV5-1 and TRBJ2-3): KAGVTQTPRYLIKTRGQQVTLSCSPISGHRSVSWYQQTPGQGLQFLFEYFSETQRNKGNFPGRFSGRQFSNSRSEMNVSTLELGDSALYLCASSLLAGTSTDTQYFGPGTRLTVL.

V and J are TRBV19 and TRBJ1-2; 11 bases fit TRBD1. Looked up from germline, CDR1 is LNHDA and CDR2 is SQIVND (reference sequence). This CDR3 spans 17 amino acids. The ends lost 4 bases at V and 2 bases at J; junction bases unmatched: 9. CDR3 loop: CASSTQRTGGLNYGYTF. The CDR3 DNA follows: TGTGCCAGTAGTACACAACGGACAGGGGGCTTGAACTATGGCTACACCTTC.

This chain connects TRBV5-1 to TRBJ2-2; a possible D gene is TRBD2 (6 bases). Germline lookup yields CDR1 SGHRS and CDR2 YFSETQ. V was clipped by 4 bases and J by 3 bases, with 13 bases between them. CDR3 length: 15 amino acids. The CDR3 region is CASSGGAVDTGELFF. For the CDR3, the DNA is TGCGCCAGCAGCGGCGGGGCAGTAGACACCGGGGAGCTGTTTTTT.

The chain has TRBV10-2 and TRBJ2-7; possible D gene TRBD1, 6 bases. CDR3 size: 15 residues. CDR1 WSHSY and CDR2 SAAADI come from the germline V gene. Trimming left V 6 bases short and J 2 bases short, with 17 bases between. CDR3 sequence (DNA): TGCGCCAGCAGCCATCCAGGGGTTACAGCCTACGAGCAGTACTTC. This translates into CASSHPGVTAYEQYF.

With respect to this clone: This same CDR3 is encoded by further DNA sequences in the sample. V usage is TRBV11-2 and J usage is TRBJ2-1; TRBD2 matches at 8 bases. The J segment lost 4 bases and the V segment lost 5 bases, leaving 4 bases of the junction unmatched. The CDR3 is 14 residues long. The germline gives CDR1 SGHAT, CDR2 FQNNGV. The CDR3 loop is CASSPSGSYNEQFF. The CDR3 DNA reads TGTGCCAGCAGCCCTAGCGGGTCATACAATGAGCAGTTCTTC.

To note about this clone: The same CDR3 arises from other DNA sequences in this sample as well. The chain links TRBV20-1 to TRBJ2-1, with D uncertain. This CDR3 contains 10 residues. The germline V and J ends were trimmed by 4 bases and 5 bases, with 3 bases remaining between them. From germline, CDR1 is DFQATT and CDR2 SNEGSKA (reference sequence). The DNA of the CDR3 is TGCAGTGCTACCGACAATGAGCAGTTCTTC. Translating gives CSATDNEQFF.

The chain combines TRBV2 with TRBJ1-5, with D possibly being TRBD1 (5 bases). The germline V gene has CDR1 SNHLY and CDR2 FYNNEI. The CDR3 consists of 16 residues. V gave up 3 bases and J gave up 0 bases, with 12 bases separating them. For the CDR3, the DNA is TGTGCCAGCAGTGATCGGGGGGTACTTAGCAATCAGCCCCAGCATTTT. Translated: CASSDRGVLSNQPQHF.

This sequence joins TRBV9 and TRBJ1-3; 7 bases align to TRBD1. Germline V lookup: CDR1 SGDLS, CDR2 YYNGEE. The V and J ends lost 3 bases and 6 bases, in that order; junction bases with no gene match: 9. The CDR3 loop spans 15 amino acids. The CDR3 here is CASSGDRDFENTIYF. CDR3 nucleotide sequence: TGTGCCAGCAGCGGAGACAGGGATTTTGAAAACACCATATATTTT. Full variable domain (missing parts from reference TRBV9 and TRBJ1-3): DSGVTQTPKHLITATGQRVTLRCSPRSGDLSVYWYQQSLDQGLQFLIQYYNGEERAKGNILERFSAQQFPDLHSELNLSSLELGDSALYFCASSGDRDFENTIYFGEGSWLTVV.

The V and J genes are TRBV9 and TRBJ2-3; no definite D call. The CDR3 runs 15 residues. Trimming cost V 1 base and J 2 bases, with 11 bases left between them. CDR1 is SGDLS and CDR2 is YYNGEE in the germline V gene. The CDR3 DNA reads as TGTGCCAGCAGCGTAACACACGGCCCCACAGATACGCAGTATTTT. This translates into CASSVTHGPTDTQYF.

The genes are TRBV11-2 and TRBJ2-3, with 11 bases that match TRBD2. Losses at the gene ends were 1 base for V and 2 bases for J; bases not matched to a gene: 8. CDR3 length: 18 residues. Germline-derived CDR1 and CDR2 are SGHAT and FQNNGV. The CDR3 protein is CASSLAVTSGIYTDTQYF. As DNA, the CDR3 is TGTGCCAGCAGCTTAGCGGTGACTAGCGGGATCTACACAGATACGCAGTATTTT.

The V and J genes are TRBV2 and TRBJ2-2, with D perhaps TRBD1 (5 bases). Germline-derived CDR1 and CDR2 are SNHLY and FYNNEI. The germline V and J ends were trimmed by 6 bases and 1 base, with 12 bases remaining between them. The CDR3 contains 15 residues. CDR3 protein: CASRDRQGNTGELFF. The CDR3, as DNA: TGTGCCAGCAGAGACAGACAAGGGAACACCGGGGAGCTGTTTTTT. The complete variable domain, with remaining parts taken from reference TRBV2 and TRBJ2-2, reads EPEVTQTPSHQVTQMGQEVILRCVPISNHLYFYWYRQILGQKVEFLVSFYNNEISEKSEIFDDQFSVERPDGSNFTLKIRSTKLEDSAMYFCASRDRQGNTGELFFGEGSRLTVL.

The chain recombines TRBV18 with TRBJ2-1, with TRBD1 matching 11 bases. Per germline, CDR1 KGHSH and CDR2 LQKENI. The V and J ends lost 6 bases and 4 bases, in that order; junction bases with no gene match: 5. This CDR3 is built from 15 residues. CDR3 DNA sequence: TGTGCCAGCTCCGCGGGACAGGGGGTATACAATGAGCAGTTCTTC. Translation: CASSAGQGVYNEQFF.

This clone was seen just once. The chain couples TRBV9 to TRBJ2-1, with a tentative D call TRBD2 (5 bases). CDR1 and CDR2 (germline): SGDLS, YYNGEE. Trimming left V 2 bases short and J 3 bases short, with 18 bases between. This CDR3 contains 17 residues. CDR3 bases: TGTGCCAGCAGCGTCGAGGTACTAGGTGAGGGCTACAATGAGCAGTTCTTC. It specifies CASSVEVLGEGYNEQFF.

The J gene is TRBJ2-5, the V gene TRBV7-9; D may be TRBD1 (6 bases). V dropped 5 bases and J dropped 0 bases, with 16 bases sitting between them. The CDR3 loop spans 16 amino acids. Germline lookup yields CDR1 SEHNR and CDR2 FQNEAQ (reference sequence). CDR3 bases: TGTGCCAGCAGCCCAGGGGCCCCTACGTACCAAGAGACCCAGTACTTC. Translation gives CASSPGAPTYQETQYF.

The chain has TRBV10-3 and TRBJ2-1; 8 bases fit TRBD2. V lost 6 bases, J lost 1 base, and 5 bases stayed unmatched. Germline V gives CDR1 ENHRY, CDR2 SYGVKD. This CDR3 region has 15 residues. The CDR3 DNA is TGTGCCATCAGAATTAGCGGGGATTCCTACAATGAGCAGTTCTTC. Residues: CAIRISGDSYNEQFF.

CDR3 sequence reads: CASSSMQAGQADQETQYF. The CDR3 DNA follows: TGTGCCAGCAGCTCCATGCAGGCGGGACAGGCGGACCAAGAGACCCAGTACTTC. The chain is built from TRBV7-2 and TRBJ2-5; TRBD1 aligns across 8 bases. The V segment lost 4 bases and the J segment 0 bases; nucleotides outside the gene matches: 13. The CDR3 covers 18 residues. Germline V CDR1 and CDR2: SGHTA, FQGNSA.

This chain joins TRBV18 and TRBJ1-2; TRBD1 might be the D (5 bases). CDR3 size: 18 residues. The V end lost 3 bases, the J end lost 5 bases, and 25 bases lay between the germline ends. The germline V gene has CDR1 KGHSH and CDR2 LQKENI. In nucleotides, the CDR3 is TGTGCCAGCTCACCTCTAGGGGCCGGCGGTGAACGGGTATATGGCTACACCTTC. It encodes CASSPLGAGGERVYGYTF.

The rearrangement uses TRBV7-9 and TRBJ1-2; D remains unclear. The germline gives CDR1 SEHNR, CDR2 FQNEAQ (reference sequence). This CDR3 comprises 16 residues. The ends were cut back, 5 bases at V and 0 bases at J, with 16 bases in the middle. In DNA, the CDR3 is TGTGCCAGCAGCCTAAGCCCGCGGAGGCCTAACTATGGCTACACCTTC. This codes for CASSLSPRRPNYGYTF.

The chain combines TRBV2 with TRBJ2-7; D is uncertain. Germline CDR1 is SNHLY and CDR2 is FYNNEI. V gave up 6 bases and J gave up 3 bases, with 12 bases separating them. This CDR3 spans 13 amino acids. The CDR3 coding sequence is TGTGCCAGCAGCCCCGGCAGTTTCTACGAGCAGTACTTC. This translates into CASSPGSFYEQYF.

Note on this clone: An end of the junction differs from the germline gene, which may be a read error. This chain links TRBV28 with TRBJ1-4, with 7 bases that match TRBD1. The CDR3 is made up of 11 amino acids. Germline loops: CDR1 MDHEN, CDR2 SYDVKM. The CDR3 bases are TGTGCCAGCAGCAGTCGACAGGGCTTAGTCTTT. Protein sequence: CASSSRQGLVF.

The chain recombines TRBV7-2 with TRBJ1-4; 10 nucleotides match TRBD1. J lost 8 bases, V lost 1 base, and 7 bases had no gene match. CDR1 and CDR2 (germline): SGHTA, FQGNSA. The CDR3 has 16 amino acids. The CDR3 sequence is CASSLGPPGQGEKLFF. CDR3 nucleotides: TGTGCCAGCAGCTTAGGCCCACCGGGACAGGGGGAAAAACTGTTTTTT. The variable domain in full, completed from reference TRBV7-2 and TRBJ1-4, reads GAGVSQSPSNKVTEKGKDVELRCDPISGHTALYWYRQSLGQGLEFLIYFQGNSAPDKSGLPSDRFSAERTGGSVSTLTIQRTQQEDSAVYLCASSLGPPGQGEKLFFGSGTQLSVL.

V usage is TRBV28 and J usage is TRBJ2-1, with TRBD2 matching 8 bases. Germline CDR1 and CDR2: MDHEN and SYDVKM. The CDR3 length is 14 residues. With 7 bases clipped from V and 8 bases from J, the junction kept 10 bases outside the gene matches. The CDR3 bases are TGTGCCAGCACCGACCGAGCGGGAGATCATGAGCAGTTCTTC. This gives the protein CASTDRAGDHEQFF.

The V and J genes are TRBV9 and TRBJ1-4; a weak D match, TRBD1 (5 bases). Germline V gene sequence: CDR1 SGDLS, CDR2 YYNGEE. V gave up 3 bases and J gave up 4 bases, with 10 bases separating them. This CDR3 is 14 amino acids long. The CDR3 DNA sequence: TGTGCCAGCAGCGCGACAGACTATAATGAAAAACTGTTTTTT. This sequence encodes CASSATDYNEKLFF.

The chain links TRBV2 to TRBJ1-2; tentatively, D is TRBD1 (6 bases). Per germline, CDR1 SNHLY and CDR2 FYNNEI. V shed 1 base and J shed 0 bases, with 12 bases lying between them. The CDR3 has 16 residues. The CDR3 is CASSEVSGTPNYGYTF. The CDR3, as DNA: TGTGCCAGCAGTGAAGTAAGCGGGACACCTAACTATGGCTACACCTTC.